Shown below are 28 T cell receptor beta chains from a single sample sequenced in a study of T cells in Graves' hyperthyroidism and ophthalmopathy. The CDR3 regions of TCR beta were amplified from RNA transcripts. Primed by the HTBI set, a first-round RT-PCR was run on the TCR CDR3. One entry per CDR3 protein, called by TCRdb with MiXCR from the multiplex PCR reads. The sample lists hundreds of thousands of distinct CDR3 sequences, 45% occurring once. The sequencing input was peripheral blood or thyroid tissue (not recorded which). These receptors were taken from an adult man with Graves' disease, either hyperthyroidism or ophthalmopathy (not recorded which).

A few counts support this clonotype. V is TRBV20-1 and J is TRBJ1-1; 7 bases match TRBD1. The CDR3 extends over 15 amino acids. Germline V lookup: CDR1 DFQATT, CDR2 SNEGSKA (reference sequence). Losses at the gene ends were 0 bases for V and 5 bases for J; bases not matched to a gene: 9. The CDR3 DNA reads TGCAGTGCTAGAGATCTGGAAGACAGGGAAACTGAAGCTTTCTTT. This translates into CSARDLEDRETEAFF.

The rearrangement uses TRBV6-6 and TRBJ1-3; TRBD1 agrees at 7 bases. Germline lookup yields CDR1 MNHNY and CDR2 SVGAGI (reference sequence). The CDR3 sequence is 11 residues long. The chain's CDR3 is CATGTGNTIYF. The DNA for the CDR3 is TGTGCGACAGGGACTGGAAACACCATATATTTT.

A single count supports this clonotype. The V gene is TRBV7-9, the J gene TRBJ2-6; TRBD1 might be the D (6 bases). The CDR3 consists of 14 residues. Germline CDR1 and CDR2: SEHNR and FQNEAQ (reference sequence). V was pared by 5 bases and J by 11 bases, with 16 bases between. CDR3 DNA sequence: TGTGCCAGCAGCCTCAGGGGTAGGACCTACGTCCTGACTTTC. It codes for CASSLRGRTYVLTF.

The CDR3 sequence: CSASFLPRGREVNTEAFF. CDR3 in DNA: TGCAGTGCTAGTTTTTTGCCTCGGGGCAGAGAAGTGAACACTGAAGCTTTCTTT. The chain uses TRBV20-1 and TRBJ1-1; D perhaps matches TRBD1 (5 bases). This CDR3 has 18 amino acids. Germline CDR1 DFQATT, CDR2 SNEGSKA (reference sequence). V lost 3 bases to trimming and J lost 0 bases, with 23 bases between them.

This clonotype was counted only a few times. The rearrangement joins TRBV10-3 to TRBJ1-1, with D possibly matching TRBD1 (6 bases). Trimming shortened V by 1 base and J by 0 bases, and 6 bases separated the two germline ends. The CDR3 length is 14 residues. The germline gives CDR1 ENHRY, CDR2 SYGVKD. CDR3 sequence: CAISEWGLNTEAFF. The CDR3 region has the DNA TGTGCCATCAGTGAGTGGGGGCTGAACACTGAAGCTTTCTTT.

The chain combines TRBV7-9 with TRBJ1-5; D might be TRBD1 (5 bases). This CDR3 is built from 15 residues. The V gene lost 5 bases and the J gene lost 11 bases, with 22 bases spanning the gap. The germline gives CDR1 SEHNR, CDR2 FQNEAQ (reference sequence). The CDR3: CASSIGLAGRETQHF. The DNA of the CDR3 is TGTGCCAGCAGCATTGGACTAGCGGGACGGGAGACCCAGCATTTT. The full variable domain, with the rest looked up from reference TRBV7-9 and TRBJ1-5, is DTGVSQNPRHKITKRGQNVTFRCDPISEHNRLYWYRQTLGQGPEFLTYFQNEAQLEKSRLLSDRFSAERPKGSFSTLEIQRTEQGDSAMYLCASSIGLAGRETQHFGDGTRLSIL.

This clonotype was counted a few times. This sequence joins TRBV20-1 and TRBJ1-2; the match to TRBD1 covers 7 bases. CDR3 length: 14 residues. V lost 3 bases to trimming and J lost 8 bases; unmatched junction nucleotides: 12. Germline CDR1 and CDR2: DFQATT and SNEGSKA (reference sequence). Written as DNA, the CDR3 is TGCAGTGCTAGTTCCCCCGACAGGGAGGGAGGCTACACCTTC. Translated, it gives CSASSPDREGGYTF.

The rearrangement uses TRBV2 and TRBJ2-7, with D possibly matching TRBD1 (6 bases). CDR3 length: 14 amino acids. The germline V gene encodes CDR1 SNHLY and CDR2 FYNNEI. V was clipped by 5 bases and J by 0 bases, with 11 bases between them. In nucleotides, the CDR3 is TGTGCCAGCAGTAAGCACAGGGTCTCCTACGAGCAGTACTTC. Translated: CASSKHRVSYEQYF.

Worth noting for this clonotype: The CDR3 end shows no conserved phenylalanine or tryptophan, and so a read error is likely. The DNA is omitted, as the CDR3 cannot be located on it reliably, and the CDR3 follows TCRdb's listing. The rearrangement uses TRBV2 and TRBJ2-6. The CDR3 is made up of 8 amino acids, end residues included. Germline assignment: CDR1 SNHLY and CDR2 FYNNEI. CDR3 residues: CASSLATS.

This chain joins TRBV20-1 and TRBJ2-5, with D tentatively TRBD2 (6 bases). Germline CDR1 is DFQATT and CDR2 is SNEGSKA (reference sequence). This CDR3 comprises 15 residues. The V end lost 3 bases, the J end lost 4 bases, and 18 bases lay between the germline ends. The CDR3 region is CSARARDFRGETQYF. In DNA, the CDR3 is TGCAGTGCTAGGGCTAGGGACTTTAGGGGAGAGACCCAGTACTTC.

The chain couples TRBV7-9 to TRBJ2-7; weak D call: TRBD2 (7 bases). This CDR3 region has 16 residues. Germline CDR1 is SEHNR and CDR2 is FQNEAQ (reference sequence). The V end lost 6 bases, the J end lost 6 bases, and 24 bases lay between the germline ends. CDR3 sequence reads: CASSYSMQGTKGEQYF. The CDR3 DNA reads TGTGCCAGCAGTTACTCGATGCAGGGGACTAAAGGCGAGCAGTACTTC.

This clonotype appeared many times. This chain joins TRBV7-8 and TRBJ1-2; D unclear. The V gene's germline CDR1 is SGHVS and CDR2 FQNEAQ. Trimming took 3 bases from V and 6 from J, leaving 14 bases between them. The CDR3 covers 14 residues. The CDR3 sequence: CASSFQVAADGYTF. The CDR3 nucleotides are TGTGCCAGCAGCTTCCAGGTCGCCGCGGATGGCTACACCTTC.

This clonotype was recorded a few times. J is TRBJ2-5 and V is TRBV19, with TRBD2 as a possible D gene (6 bases). CDR1 is LNHDA and CDR2 is SQIVND in the germline V gene (reference sequence). The CDR3 spans 14 residues. V lost 1 base and J 2 bases, leaving 8 bases between the germline ends. CDR3: CASSIAGTQETQYF. The CDR3 DNA reads as TGTGCCAGTAGTATAGCAGGGACTCAAGAGACCCAGTACTTC.

The chain recombines TRBV2 with TRBJ1-6, with D unresolved. CDR1 and CDR2 (germline): SNHLY, FYNNEI. This CDR3 contains 12 residues. Trimming cost V 8 bases and J 6 bases, with 8 bases left between them. The CDR3 reads CASVALNSPLHF. In DNA form, the CDR3 reads TGTGCCAGCGTAGCTCTTAATTCACCCCTCCACTTT. The full variable domain, its missing parts supplied by reference TRBV2 and TRBJ1-6, is EPEVTQTPSHQVTQMGQEVILRCVPISNHLYFYWYRQILGQKVEFLVSFYNNEISEKSEIFDDQFSVERPDGSNFTLKIRSTKLEDSAMYFCASVALNSPLHFGNGTRLTVT.

Points on this clonotype: With a much larger clone just one base away, this may be a read error. V gene TRBV6-5 combines with J gene TRBJ2-7, with D perhaps matching TRBD1 (6 bases). The CDR3 extends over 13 amino acids. The germline V gene has CDR1 MNHEY and CDR2 SVGAGI. DNA for the CDR3: TGTGCCATCAGTTACGACAGGAACGACGAGCAGTACTTC. This gives the protein CAISYDRNDEQYF.

This chain uses TRBV7-8 with TRBJ2-2, with 12 bases aligning to TRBD2. CDR1 SGHVS and CDR2 FQNEAQ come from the germline V gene. The CDR3 totals 19 residues. With 2 bases clipped from V and 3 bases from J, the junction kept 10 bases outside the gene matches. CDR3: CASSLWGARLAGDTGELFF. The CDR3 DNA reads TGTGCCAGCAGCTTATGGGGGGCTCGACTAGCGGGAGACACCGGGGAGCTGTTTTTT.

The chain has TRBV5-1 and TRBJ1-4; a weak D match, TRBD1 (6 bases). The ends were cut back, 4 bases at V and 4 bases at J, with 11 bases in the middle. The CDR3 extends over 14 amino acids. The V gene's germline CDR1 is SGHRS and CDR2 YFSETQ. The CDR3 coding sequence is TGCGCCAGCAGCATCAGGACAGTTAATGAAAAACTGTTTTTT. It is translated as CASSIRTVNEKLFF.

The chain carries TRBV11-1 and TRBJ1-5, with D unresolved. The CDR3 has 15 residues. The V end was cut by 1 base, the J end by 1 base, with 8 bases between. Germline lookup yields CDR1 SGHAT and CDR2 FQDESV (reference sequence). This CDR3 reads CASSLGGWSNQPQHF. In nucleotides, the CDR3 is TGTGCCAGCAGCTTAGGAGGGTGGAGCAATCAGCCCCAGCATTTT.

This clonotype was seen repeatedly, ten times or more. The J gene is TRBJ2-7, the V gene TRBV20-1, with TRBD1 as a possible D gene (5 bases). Trimming pared 6 bases from V and 3 bases from J, leaving 21 bases between. This CDR3 is built from 15 residues. Per germline, CDR1 DFQATT and CDR2 SNEGSKA (reference sequence). CDR3 sequence (DNA): TGCAGTGCCCTCCCAGCAAATAACAGGAACTACGAGCAGTACTTC. Protein sequence: CSALPANNRNYEQYF.

This chain's CDR3 is CASNTRRDREGYEQYF. CDR3 sequence (DNA): TGTGCCAGCAACACACGACGGGACAGGGAAGGCTACGAGCAGTACTTC. The gene calls are TRBV7-4 and TRBJ2-7; TRBD1 matches at 9 bases. Trimming cost V 7 bases and J 3 bases; bases outside gene matches: 13. The germline CDR1 and CDR2 sequences are SGHVT and SQSDAQ. This CDR3 comprises 16 residues.

The chain joins TRBV24-1 to TRBJ2-6; TRBD1 might be the D (5 bases). Germline V gene data show CDR1 as KGHDR and CDR2 as SFDVKD. This CDR3 is built from 14 residues. The CDR3 region is CARPTVSGANVLTF. CDR3 coding DNA: TGTGCTAGGCCGACAGTATCTGGGGCCAACGTCCTGACTTTC.

The chain is built from TRBV29-1 and TRBJ1-1; D is unresolved. The CDR3 contains 14 residues. Between the trimmed V and J ends, which lost 6 bases and 1 base, there was a span of 15 bases. CDR1 and CDR2 from the germline V gene are SQVTM and ANQGSEA. The DNA of the CDR3 is TGCAGCGTGGACGAACGGGGAGGGAACACTGAAGCTTTCTTT. Its protein is CSVDERGGNTEAFF.

Points on this clonotype: A read error may produce the germline difference seen at one junction end. This sequence joins TRBV7-9 and TRBJ2-7; 7 bases align to TRBD1. Germline lookup yields CDR1 SEHNR and CDR2 FQNEAQ (reference sequence). The CDR3 totals 15 residues. CDR3 sequence reads: CVSSLVPQGVGEQYF. CDR3 in DNA: TGTGTCAGCAGCTTAGTCCCGCAGGGGGTCGGCGAGCAGTACTTC.

This clonotype was seen once. A much larger clone lies one base from this, so it may be a read error. The chain recombines TRBV19 with TRBJ2-7; 13 positions agree with TRBD2. The CDR3 contains 15 residues. Germline V gene lookup returns CDR1 LNHDA and CDR2 SQIVND (reference sequence). The CDR3 DNA reads as TGTGCCAGTAGCATCGGGACTAGCGGGAACGACGAGCAGTGCTTC. Encoded protein: CASSIGTSGNDEQCF.

Many counts were recorded for this clonotype. V gene TRBV7-8 combines with J gene TRBJ1-4; D is possibly TRBD1 (5 bases). The V gene's germline CDR1 is SGHVS and CDR2 FQNEAQ. The CDR3 sequence is 13 residues long. V was clipped by 4 bases and J by 8 bases, with 11 bases between them. The CDR3 bases are TGTGCCAGCAGCTCCTGGGACGACGAAAAACTGTTTTTT. It is translated as CASSSWDDEKLFF.

The chain links TRBV24-1 to TRBJ1-4; D is uncertain. The V gene's germline CDR1 is KGHDR and CDR2 SFDVKD. Trimming removed 4 bases from V and 6 bases from J, with 5 bases in between. This CDR3 has 12 amino acids. CDR3 residues: CATSDSDEKLFF. Here the CDR3 DNA reads TGTGCCACCAGTGACTCTGATGAAAAACTGTTTTTT.

The chain carries TRBV10-3 and TRBJ2-6; D ambiguous. The length of the CDR3 is 14 residues. Per germline, CDR1 ENHRY and CDR2 SYGVKD. Trimming removed 2 bases from V and 4 bases from J, with 6 bases in between. CDR3 sequence: CAISEAGGANVLTF. The CDR3 DNA sequence: TGTGCCATCAGTGAGGCCGGCGGGGCCAACGTCCTGACTTTC.

At least ten counts were recorded for this clonotype. The chain has TRBV10-3 and TRBJ1-6, with a weak D call TRBD1 (6 bases). CDR1 and CDR2 (germline): ENHRY, SYGVKD. CDR3 length: 14 residues. The ends were cut back, 7 bases at V and 6 bases at J, with 13 bases in the middle. The CDR3 reads CAIKGGEGNSPLHF. Written as DNA, the CDR3 is TGTGCCATCAAGGGGGGCGAGGGTAATTCACCCCTCCACTTT.